The rows below give T cell receptor beta chains drawn from one sample of a study of cytomegalovirus exposure and HLA in healthy donors. Only in-frame clones appear in the TCRdb table, and some are missing; sequencing was by immunoSEQ multiplex PCR. The sample includes 150,000 to 200,000 clones, almost 80% of them seen just once. Sequenced material: PBMCs. The receptors shown here come from a woman aged 45-65 years in good health and CMV-seropositive. The CDR3 runs from the conserved cysteine through the conserved F or W. The D gene is left open where the match is weak. The listing skips clone size in some rows; elsewhere it reads once, few, many or a size class.

abundance	d_gene	v_gene	j_gene	CDR3nt	CDR3aa
.	.	TRBV28	TRBJ2-3	TGTGCCAGCAGCCGTAGGGGTGTGGATACGCAGTATTTT	CASSRRGVDTQYF
.	TRBD2	TRBV5-4	TRBJ2-3	TGTGCCAGCAGCTTGGATAGGACTAGACGGTCGGATACGCAGTATTTT	CASSLDRTRRSDTQYF
.	.	TRBV7-9	TRBJ1-2	TGTGCCAGCAGCTTAGCGCAACCCTGGGACATAAAGCGGTATGGCTACACCTTC	CASSLAQPWDIKRYGYTF
.	.	TRBV19	TRBJ2-1	TGTGCCAGTAGCAAGACAGATTACAATGAGCAGTTCTTC	CASSKTDYNEQFF
.	TRBD1	TRBV7-7	TRBJ2-3	TGTGCTAGCAGCTTAGGACAGGGGGCTTTCACAGATACGCAGTATTTT	CASSLGQGAFTDTQYF
few	TRBD2	TRBV5-3	TRBJ2-7	TGTGCCAGAAGCCGGACTAGCGGGAGCTCCGAGCAGTACTTC	CARSRTSGSSEQYF
.	.	TRBV30	TRBJ1-1	TGTGCCTGGAGTCGTAACACTGAAGCTTTCTTT	CAWSRNTEAFF
.	.	TRBV11-2	TRBJ1-1	TGTGCCAGCAGCTTAGGACTTACGGGCACTGAAGCTTTCTTT	CASSLGLTGTEAFF
few	.	TRBV4-1	TRBJ1-2	TGCGCCAGCAGCCAACATATCAGGGCTGAGAACTATGGCTACACCTTC	CASSQHIRAENYGYTF
.	.	TRBV4-1	TRBJ2-5	TGCGCCAGCAGCCAAAGCGGGGAGACCCAGTACTTC	CASSQSGETQYF
.	TRBD1	TRBV6-5	TRBJ2-7	TGTGCCACTCAGTTCCGGGACAGACCCTACGAGCAGTACTTC	CATQFRDRPYEQYF
.	.	TRBV7-2	TRBJ2-7	TGTGCCAGCAGCTTAGCTCAGGGGTACGAGCAGTACTTC	CASSLAQGYEQYF
.	.	TRBV7-9	TRBJ2-7	TGTGCCAGCAGCTTAAGCACCGGGGCCGTGGGAGGCGAGCAGTACTTC	CASSLSTGAVGGEQYF
.	.	TRBV5-6	TRBJ2-7	TGTGCCAGCAGTAGAACCGGGACATCACCCTACGAGCAGTACTTC	CASSRTGTSPYEQYF
few	TRBD1	TRBV6-1	TRBJ1-2	TGTGCCAGCAGGGACAGGGGTAACTATGGCTACACCTTC	CASRDRGNYGYTF
many	TRBD1	TRBV29-1	TRBJ1-5	TGCAGCGCCTCAGGGGGGCGCAATCAGCCCCAGCATTTT	CSASGGRNQPQHF
.	.	TRBV10-3	TRBJ2-2	TGTGCCATCCAACAGGTGAACACCGGGGAGCTGTTTTTT	CAIQQVNTGELFF
.	.	TRBV5-1	TRBJ2-1	TGCGCCAGCAGCTCCCGAGTCGGTGAGCAGTTCTTC	CASSSRVGEQFF
once	.	TRBV9	TRBJ2-7	TGTGCCAGCAGCGTAGAGGAGGGACGCGAGCAGTACTTC	CASSVEEGREQYF
.	TRBD2	TRBV28	TRBJ2-7	TGTGCCAGCTGTAGCGGGAGTGTTTACGAGCAGTACTTC	CASCSGSVYEQYF
.	.	TRBV29-1	TRBJ2-4	TGCAGCGTTGGGACAGAGACGAGCATTCAGTACTTC	CSVGTETSIQYF
.	.	TRBV7-6	TRBJ1-2	TGTGCCAGCAGCTTAGGCATAGGGGGGGAAAGTGGCTACACCTTC	CASSLGIGGESGYTF
.	.	TRBV4-3	TRBJ2-7	TGCGCCAGCAGCCAAGTCATCTCCCAAACCTATGAGGAGCAGTACTTC	CASSQVISQTYEEQYF
.	.	TRBV6-5	TRBJ2-7	TGTGCCAGCACTCTAGCGAGTGGTAGCGAGCAGTACTTC	CASTLASGSEQYF
.	TRBD1	TRBV27	TRBJ1-2	TGTGCCAGCAGATTGGGGACAGGGCATAACTATGGCTACACCTTC	CASRLGTGHNYGYTF
.	.	TRBV6-5	TRBJ2-7	TGTGCCAGCAGTTACTCTCAGGAGCAGTACTTC	CASSYSQEQYF
.	.	TRBV7-8	TRBJ2-1	TGTGCCAGCAGCTTTATAACCGGGAGCGCTAGCTCCTACAATGAGCAGTTCTTC	CASSFITGSASSYNEQFF
.	TRBD1	TRBV6-1	TRBJ2-7	TGTGCCAGCAGTGAAGGTTTACTGGGACAGGGGGCCTCCTACGAGCAGTACTTC	CASSEGLLGQGASYEQYF
.	TRBD1	TRBV11-2	TRBJ1-1	TGTGCCAGCAACCAGGGGGACCCCGGAGAAGCTTTCTTT	CASNQGDPGEAFF
.	.	TRBV9	TRBJ1-3	TGTGCCAGCAGCGTAGGCGGGGGTGGAAACACCATATATTTT	CASSVGGGGNTIYF
.	TRBD1	TRBV18	TRBJ2-5	TGTGCCAGCTCACCCGGGACAGACCAAGAGACCCAGTACTTC	CASSPGTDQETQYF
.	.	TRBV6-5	TRBJ2-2	TGTGCCAGCAGTTACTACGGCAAAGGGGCCGGGGAGCTGTTTTTT	CASSYYGKGAGELFF
few	.	TRBV7-2	TRBJ2-3	TGTGCCAGCAGCTTAGTGGGATACTCGCGGGGTACTACGCAGTATTTT	CASSLVGYSRGTTQYF
.	.	TRBV29-1	TRBJ2-5	TGCAGCGCGCGCCAGCCGGGGGAGACCCAGTACTTC	CSARQPGETQYF
once	.	TRBV2	TRBJ2-1	TGTGCCAGCAGTGAAGACAGCTCCTACAATGAGCAGTTCTTC	CASSEDSSYNEQFF
.	.	TRBV29-1	TRBJ2-2	TGCAGCGCGGGTCGGAACACCGGGGAGCTGTTTTTT	CSAGRNTGELFF
.	.	TRBV7-3	TRBJ2-3	TGTGCCAGCAGCTTCACAGGGAGGGGCACAGATACGCAGTATTTT	CASSFTGRGTDTQYF
.	TRBD1	TRBV7-7	TRBJ2-2	TGTGCTAGCAGTTACGGACAGGCCAAGACCGGGGAGCTGTTTTTT	CASSYGQAKTGELFF
.	.	TRBV7-8	TRBJ2-5	TGTGCCAGCAGCTTAGCGAGGCCACAGGAGCAGTACTTC	CASSLARPQEQYF
once	TRBD2	TRBV10-3	TRBJ2-1	TGTGCCATCAGTAACGGGGGGGGCGACTCCTACAATGAGCAGTTCTTC	CAISNGGGDSYNEQFF
.	.	TRBV7-2	TRBJ2-1	TGTGCCAGCAGCTTCGGGGGACATGAGCAGTTCTTC	CASSFGGHEQFF
once	TRBD1	TRBV30	TRBJ2-5	TGTGCCTGTTTGGGACAGTACCAAGAGACCCAGTACTTC	CACLGQYQETQYF
few	.	TRBV5-1	TRBJ2-3	TGCGCCAGCAGCTTGGGGGGGGGCACAGATACGCAGTATTTT	CASSLGGGTDTQYF
.	TRBD2	TRBV6-1	TRBJ2-3	TGTGCCAGCAGCTCCGGGACTAGCGTGAATACGCAGTATTTT	CASSSGTSVNTQYF
.	TRBD1	TRBV10-1	TRBJ1-2	TGCGCCAGCAGTGAGTCCCCAGGGGGCGGGTATGGCTACACCTTC	CASSESPGGGYGYTF
.	TRBD1	TRBV6-6	TRBJ1-5	TGTGCCAGCAGTGCCGACAGGGGTCAGCCCCAGCATTTT	CASSADRGQPQHF
.	.	TRBV5-1	TRBJ2-3	TGCGCCAGCAGCCTGGACGGTACTAGCACAGATACGCAGTATTTT	CASSLDGTSTDTQYF
few	.	TRBV7-2	TRBJ1-3	TGTGCCAGCAATGAGATCTCTGGAAACACCATATATTTT	CASNEISGNTIYF
.	TRBD1	TRBV28	TRBJ1-4	TGTGCCAGCAGTCCTGGACAGGGTAATAATGAAAAACTGTTTTTT	CASSPGQGNNEKLFF
.	.	TRBV18	TRBJ1-1	TGTGCCAGCTCACCACTCACAGGGAGTGACACTGAAGCTTTCTTT	CASSPLTGSDTEAFF
few	.	TRBV6-5	TRBJ1-3	TGTGCCAGCAGTTACTCGAAGGGGCCTGGAAACACCATATATTTT	CASSYSKGPGNTIYF